A selection of T cell receptor beta chains follows, all from one sample in a study of blood T cells in healthy people across ages. MiXCR, run by TCRdb on the 5' RACE reads, gives a single entry per CDR3 protein. The sample lists 630,000 or so distinct CDR3 sequences; about 30% were seen once. Sequencing used blood. The receptors shown here come from a woman of 80 years or more in good health. The CDR3 runs from the conserved cysteine through the conserved F or W. Each record gives: V gene, CDR3 length, CDR3 protein.

>TRBV9|15
CASSVEGQGSHEQYF
>TRBV7-2|13
CASSLIRSYEQYF
>TRBV6-2/TRBV6-3|14
CASSIQGAGNIQYF
>TRBV6-5|12
CASRPPRDGYTF
>TRBV5-1|15
CASSLGRDIQETQYF
>TRBV7-3|15
CASSLRGGPNQPQHF
>TRBV6-6|16
CASSLFRDRANQPQHF
>TRBV14|13
CASTGLGRDEQFF
>TRBV20-1|14
CSAWGGTATDTQYF
>TRBV7-2|15
CASRTAGQPTYEQYF
>TRBV30|14
CAWSPTASGNTIYF
>TRBV28|13
CATQGQGVYGYTF
>TRBV6-1|15
CASSKGLAGGVEQFF
>TRBV11-2|14
CASSAGTNNSPLHF
>TRBV3-1|14
CASSIRVLNTEAFF
>TRBV20-1|13
CSAYRGRSTEAFF
>TRBV20-1|13
CSAEREGSHEQYF
>TRBV2|13
CASISGQNYEQYF
>TRBV20-1|16
CSARDRLAGGYNEQFF
>TRBV4-1|15
CASSQDTGGYYGYTF
>TRBV5-1|15
CASSPTSGGPNEQFF
>TRBV20-1|14
CSASFDRGSDTQYF